This T cell receptor beta chain was found in a study of T cell clones after liver transplantation. Study-level information: Pre-transplant mixed lymphocyte reactions yielded third-party-reactive TCRbeta sequences as comparators for graft-donor-reactive sequences. General study points: Migration into the graft, not deletion, may explain lost graft donor-reactive T cells.

For this clone: Its antigen is not identified.

Sequencing used immunoSEQ multiplex PCR; TCRdb keeps in-frame clones, though not all of them. The table shows some 70,000 clones, with 75% to 90% occurring only once. V lost 3 bases to trimming and J lost 4 bases; unmatched junction nucleotides: 5. This CDR3 spans 16 amino acids. CDR1 and CDR2 (germline): KGHSH, LQKENI. The source is a human donor who received a liver transplant. The rearrangement joins TRBV18 to TRBJ2-2, with 10 bases that match TRBD2. The sequencing used CD4+ T cells from blood, collected before liver transplant. In nucleotides, the CDR3 is TGTGCCAGCTCACCGGGACTAGCGACGACCACCGGGGAGCTGTTTTTT. Translation: CASSPGLATTTGELFF.